This entry features one T cell receptor beta chain sequence. The data originate from a study of T cells in Graves' hyperthyroidism and ophthalmopathy. CDR1 and CDR2 from the germline V gene are SEHNR and FQNEAQ (reference sequence). The CDR3 is 14 amino acids. Trimming shortened V by 4 bases and J by 5 bases, and 14 bases separated the two germline ends. Over 18 months, lack of ophthalmopathy progression marked Graves' hyperthyroidism as stable. TCR beta CDR3 region amplification was performed from RNA transcripts. The HTBI primer set was used in a first-round RT-PCR of the TCR CDR3. MiXCR, run by TCRdb on the multiplex PCR reads, gives a single entry per CDR3 protein. The data show approximately 640,000 distinct CDR3 sequences, 17% seen once.

The chain is built from TRBV7-9 and TRBJ2-5, with D tentatively TRBD1 (5 bases). The TCR was taken from a man in his fifties with Graves' hyperthyroidism. Sequencing input: blood. CDR3 residues: CASSSTGPGETQYF. CDR3 bases: TGTGCCAGCAGCTCCACAGGACCTGGGGAGACCCAGTACTTC.